This T cell receptor (beta chain) was observed in a study of cytomegalovirus exposure and HLA in healthy donors. The study's findings and limits: The finding came from a later analysis; first-cohort TCR clusters tended to co-occur in the roughly 110 validation repertoires.

Data came from immunoSEQ multiplex PCR; TCRdb stores just in-frame clones and leaves some out. Seen here are roughly 120,000 clones, 89% observed once, and the top ten hold about 3.5%. The donors were part of the roughly 130-subject validation cohort, which stood apart from the roughly 700-subject first cohort. Trimming took 3 bases from V and 6 from J, leaving 16 bases between them. Germline V gene sequence: CDR1 SGHTS, CDR2 YDEGEE. This CDR3 is 16 amino acids long. Regarding this clone: Its antigen is as yet unknown.

This sequence was found in a young man in good health and CMV-seronegative. Source material: PBMCs. V is TRBV5-8 and J is TRBJ1-6; weak D call: TRBD1 (6 bases). CDR3 in DNA: TGTGCCAGCAGCTCCAAGACAGGTCTTATTAATTCACCCCTCCACTTT. Residues: CASSSKTGLINSPLHF.